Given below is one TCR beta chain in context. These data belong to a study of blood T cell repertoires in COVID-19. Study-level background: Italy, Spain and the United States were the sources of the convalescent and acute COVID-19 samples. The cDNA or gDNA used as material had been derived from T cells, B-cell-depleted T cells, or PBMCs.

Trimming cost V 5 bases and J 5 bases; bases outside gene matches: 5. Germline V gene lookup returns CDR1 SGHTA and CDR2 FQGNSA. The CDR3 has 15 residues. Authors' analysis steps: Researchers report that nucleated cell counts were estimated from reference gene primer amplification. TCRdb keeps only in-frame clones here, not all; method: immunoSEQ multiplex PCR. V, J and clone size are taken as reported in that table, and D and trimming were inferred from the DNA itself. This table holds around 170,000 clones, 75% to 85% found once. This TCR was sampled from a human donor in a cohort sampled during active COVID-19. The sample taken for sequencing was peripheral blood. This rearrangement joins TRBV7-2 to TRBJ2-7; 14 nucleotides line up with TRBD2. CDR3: CASSPWTSGGHEQYF. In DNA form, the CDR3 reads TGTGCCAGCAGCCCCTGGACTAGCGGGGGGCACGAGCAGTACTTC.